The clone carrying this T cell receptor beta chain was observed at least ten times. Its antigen is not identified. MiXCR, run by TCRdb on the reads, gives a single entry per CDR3 protein. The profile covers around 70,000 distinct CDR3 sequences, with 4% appearing a single time and around a fifth taken by the ten largest. The data were obtained in a study of T cell repertoires in cytomegalovirus infection. The wider study: Public TCR beta signatures marked donors with CMV infection and the matching HLA. Whole-study findings and limits: Ex vivo, HLA-C-restricted CMV-specific TCR beta clonotypes prevailed over the rest of the response. The cumulative frequency of public TCR beta families distinguished individuals who carried CMV together with the relevant HLA.

Germline CDR1 reads SGHTA; CDR2 reads FQGNSA. The CDR3 covers 14 residues. V was trimmed by 5 bases and J by 6 bases, leaving 16 bases between them. The source of this sequence is a human donor in good health (CMV status not recorded). Some clones in this sample may be carry-over from other donors' samples. The gene calls are TRBV7-2 and TRBJ1-2; a possible D gene is TRBD1 (5 bases). Sequenced: PBMCs. DNA for the CDR3: TGTGCCAGCAGCCAGGGTGGGGTATATAATGGCTACACCTTC. Protein product: CASSQGGVYNGYTF.